This TCR beta chain is from a study of blood T cell repertoires in COVID-19. Authors' processing steps: Quantification of nucleated cells was approximated via reference gene primer amplification. The method was immunoSEQ multiplex PCR; TCRdb's version includes in-frame clones alone and lacks a portion of them. That table is the source of V, J and clone size, and D and trimming were worked out from the DNA. The table lists over 250,000 clones, 85% to 90% of them singletons. This CDR3 spans 14 amino acids. V was shortened by 0 bases and J by 6 bases, with 10 bases between the two germline ends. CDR1 is SGHRS and CDR2 is YFSETQ in the germline V gene. Cohort allocation depended upon clinical history that participants reported. All recovered Cohort 3 donors got two negative PCRs, got clearance, or saw symptom resolution.

Material: PBMCs or T cells enriched from blood (not recorded which). J is TRBJ1-5 and V is TRBV5-1; D perhaps matches TRBD1 (5 bases). This sequence was found in a young woman who had recovered from COVID-19. In nucleotides, the CDR3 is TGCGCCAGCAGCTTGGTGGGGGAGGGTCAGCCCCAGCATTTT. Its protein product is CASSLVGEGQPQHF.